The clone carrying this T cell receptor (beta chain) has a handful of counts. Its specificity is unknown. The second PCR ran about 6 to 11 cycles with a sample-barcoded 5' primer and J-beta primers. TCRdb called the 5' RACE reads again in MiXCR, with one record for every CDR3 protein. The table records around 1,000,000 distinct CDR3 sequences, roughly two fifths of them present only once. Peripheral blood samples of 7.5 to 10 milliliters were drawn from each donor. This record belongs to a study of blood T cells in healthy people across ages. Study-level results: The diversity estimates, figures obtained from one million T cells, were considered underestimates.

The receptor comes from a man aged 18 to 29 in good health. Sequencing was done on a sample of blood.

CDR3 protein: CSVGQGLGGYTF. CDR3 coding DNA: TGCAGCGTTGGACAGGGCTTGGGCGGCTACACCTTC. The chain combines TRBV29-1 with TRBJ1-2; 7 bases fit TRBD1. The CDR3 has 12 residues. Trimming at V came to 4 bases and at J to 8 bases, leaving 7 bases not matched to a gene. Germline V gene lookup returns CDR1 SQVTM and CDR2 ANQGSEA.